Listed below are T cell receptor beta chains from one sample, sequenced in a study of T cells after yellow fever vaccination. MiXCR, applied by TCRdb to the 5' RACE reads, yields one record per CDR3 protein. Found here are more than 55,000 distinct CDR3 sequences, 6.5% to 9% of them singletons; the top ten hold 36%. The material was CD8+ T cells sorted from PBMCs, obtained 15 days after the yellow fever booster vaccination. The source is a man aged 25-45 years who received the YFV17D yellow fever vaccine. CDR3s include the opening cysteine and the closing phenylalanine or tryptophan. A D gene is named only where the DNA matches it firmly. Size is omitted from some rows. Given values are once, few, many or a class for expanded clones.

j_gene,v_gene,abundance,d_gene,CDR3aa,CDR3nt
TRBJ2-5,TRBV18,many,TRBD2,CASSPDSGEETQYF,TGTGCCAGCTCACCGGATAGCGGGGAAGAGACCCAGTACTTC
TRBJ2-3,TRBV6-1,many,-,CASSITRIDSADTQYF,TGTGCCAGCAGTATTACTAGAATCGATTCGGCAGATACGCAGTATTTT
TRBJ2-7,TRBV6-6,many,-,CASSSVAHEQYF,TGTGCCAGCAGTTCGGTGGCACACGAGCAGTACTTC
TRBJ2-1,TRBV5-6,many,-,CASSLGAGTRYNEQFF,TGTGCCAGCAGCTTGGGGGCAGGGACCCGATACAATGAGCAGTTCTTC
TRBJ2-5,TRBV7-6,many,-,CASSPEWRQETQYF,TGTGCCAGCAGCCCCGAGTGGAGACAAGAGACCCAGTACTTC
TRBJ2-2,TRBV7-9,many,TRBD2,CASSAPTSVGELFF,TGTGCCAGCAGCGCCCCGACTAGCGTCGGGGAGCTGTTTTTT
TRBJ2-3,TRBV29-1,many,-,CSVESPEGREDTQYF,TGCAGCGTTGAATCCCCGGAGGGCCGGGAAGATACGCAGTATTTT
TRBJ2-1,TRBV6-4,many,-,CASSPGARNEQFF,TGTGCCAGCTCTCCAGGGGCGCGCAATGAGCAGTTCTTC
TRBJ1-1,TRBV27,-,TRBD1,CASSSLQGPLGTEAFF,TGTGCCAGCAGTTCCCTACAGGGGCCCCTGGGGACTGAAGCTTTCTTT
TRBJ2-7,TRBV11-2,many,-,CASSLEGSEQYF,TGTGCCAGCAGCTTAGAGGGGTCCGAGCAGTACTTC
TRBJ2-4,TRBV5-6,many,-,CASSLASAIDIQYF,TGTGCCAGCAGCTTGGCGTCCGCAATAGACATTCAGTACTTC
TRBJ2-2,TRBV4-1,many,-,CASSPLAGSADTGELFF,TGCGCCAGCAGCCCACTGGCAGGGTCAGCGGACACCGGGGAGCTGTTTTTT
TRBJ2-1,TRBV6-1,-,TRBD1,CASSPGQGPYEQFF,TGTGCCAGCAGCCCGGGACAGGGTCCTTATGAGCAGTTCTTC
TRBJ2-7,TRBV25-1,many,-,CASSGAYEQYF,TGTGCCAGCAGTGGGGCCTACGAGCAGTACTTC
TRBJ1-2,TRBV4-3,many,-,CASSSLGLAPFYGYTF,TGCGCCAGCTCAAGTCTGGGTCTAGCTCCTTTTTATGGCTACACCTTC
TRBJ2-7,TRBV7-8,many,-,CASSPEDGYLAYEQYF,TGTGCCAGCAGCCCAGAAGACGGATATCTTGCCTACGAGCAGTACTTC
TRBJ2-1,TRBV4-3,many,-,CASSLRDGAYNEQFF,TGCGCCAGCAGCCTCCGGGACGGGGCCTACAATGAGCAGTTCTTC
TRBJ2-2,TRBV7-9,many,-,CASSRDFNTGELFF,TGTGCCAGCAGCCGGGACTTTAACACCGGGGAGCTGTTTTTT
TRBJ2-7,TRBV7-2,many,TRBD2,CASSLGEGLAGLYEQYF,TGTGCCAGCAGCTTAGGGGAGGGGCTAGCGGGCCTCTACGAGCAGTACTTC
TRBJ2-3,TRBV6-4,-,-,CASSGIGDADTQYF,TGTGCCAGCAGTGGCATCGGGGACGCAGATACGCAGTATTTT
TRBJ2-7,TRBV14,many,TRBD2,CASSQVAGITYEQYF,TGTGCCAGCAGCCAAGTAGCGGGCATCACCTACGAGCAGTACTTC
TRBJ1-2,TRBV19,many,-,CASSPRGRDYGYTF,TGTGCCAGTAGTCCTCGGGGGAGGGACTATGGCTACACCTTC
TRBJ2-3,TRBV9,few,-,CASTQWGDRTDTQYF,TGTGCCAGCACCCAGTGGGGGGATCGCACAGATACGCAGTATTTT
TRBJ2-3,TRBV2,few,-,CASSFPLAGTSTDTQYF,TGTGCCAGCAGTTTTCCCCTGGCAGGAACCTCCACAGATACGCAGTATTTT
TRBJ1-2,TRBV28,many,-,CALGGNYGYTF,TGTGCCCTAGGGGGTAACTATGGCTACACCTTC
TRBJ2-7,TRBV21-1,many,-,CASSTQGPDEQYF,TGTGCCAGCAGCACACAGGGGCCCGACGAGCAGTACTTC
TRBJ2-7,TRBV9,many,TRBD2,CASSVAEGGSYEQYF,TGTGCCAGCAGCGTCGCGGAGGGAGGGTCCTACGAGCAGTACTTC
TRBJ2-3,TRBV27,many,-,CASSLSRVDTQYF,TGTGCCAGCAGTTTAAGTCGAGTAGATACGCAGTATTTT
TRBJ1-1,TRBV6-5,many,-,CASSYTGNTEAFF,TGTGCCAGCAGTTACACGGGGAACACTGAAGCTTTCTTT